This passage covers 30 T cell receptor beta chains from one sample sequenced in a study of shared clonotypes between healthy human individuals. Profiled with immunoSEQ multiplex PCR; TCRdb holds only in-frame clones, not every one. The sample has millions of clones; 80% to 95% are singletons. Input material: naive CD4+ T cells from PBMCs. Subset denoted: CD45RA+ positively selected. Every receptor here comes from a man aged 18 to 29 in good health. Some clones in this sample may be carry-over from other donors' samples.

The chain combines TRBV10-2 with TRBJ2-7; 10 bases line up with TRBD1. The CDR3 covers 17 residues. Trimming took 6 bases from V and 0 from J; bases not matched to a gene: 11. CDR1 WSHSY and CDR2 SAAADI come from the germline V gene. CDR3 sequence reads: CASRAGTGAPSSYEQYF. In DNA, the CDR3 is TGCGCCAGCAGAGCCGGGACAGGGGCCCCTAGCTCCTACGAGCAGTACTTC.

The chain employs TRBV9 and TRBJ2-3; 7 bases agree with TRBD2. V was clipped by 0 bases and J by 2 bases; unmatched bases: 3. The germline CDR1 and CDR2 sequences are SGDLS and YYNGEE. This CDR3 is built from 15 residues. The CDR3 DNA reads TGTGCCAGCAGCGTAGGCGGGAGTAACACAGATACGCAGTATTTT. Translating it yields CASSVGGSNTDTQYF.

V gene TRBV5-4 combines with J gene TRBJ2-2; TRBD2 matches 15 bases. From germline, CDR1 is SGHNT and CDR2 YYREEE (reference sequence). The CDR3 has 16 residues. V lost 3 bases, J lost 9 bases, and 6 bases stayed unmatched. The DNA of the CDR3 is TGTGCCAGCAGCTCCGGACTAGCGGGAGGGCCCCGGGAGCTGTTTTTT. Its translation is CASSSGLAGGPRELFF. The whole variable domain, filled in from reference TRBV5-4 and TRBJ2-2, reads ETGVTQSPTHLIKTRGQQVTLRCSSQSGHNTVSWYQQALGQGPQFIFQYYREEENGRGNFPPRFSGLQFPNYSSELNVNALELDDSALYLCASSSGLAGGPRELFFGEGSRLTVL.

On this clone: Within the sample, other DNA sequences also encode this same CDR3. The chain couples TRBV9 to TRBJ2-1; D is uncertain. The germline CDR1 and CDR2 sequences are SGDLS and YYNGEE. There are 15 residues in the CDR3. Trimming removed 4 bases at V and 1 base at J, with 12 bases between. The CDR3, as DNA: TGTGCCAGCAGCATCCCCAGTGGTTCCTACAATGAGCAGTTCTTC. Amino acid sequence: CASSIPSGSYNEQFF.

The DNA of the CDR3 is TGTGCCAGTAGTATAGCCGGGACAGTCTCTGGAAACACCATATATTTT. It encodes CASSIAGTVSGNTIYF. The chain uses TRBV19 and TRBJ1-3, with TRBD1 matching over 7 bases. V lost 1 base and J lost 0; bases outside the gene matches: 3. The CDR3 spans 16 residues. Germline V gene data show CDR1 as LNHDA and CDR2 as SQIVND (reference sequence).

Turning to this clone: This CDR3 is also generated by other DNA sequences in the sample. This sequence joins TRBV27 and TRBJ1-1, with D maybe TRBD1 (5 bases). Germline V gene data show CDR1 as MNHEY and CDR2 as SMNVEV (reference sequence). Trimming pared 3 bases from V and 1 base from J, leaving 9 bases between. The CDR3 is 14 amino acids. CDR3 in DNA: TGTGCCAGCAGTTTGGGGCAGAAGAACACTGAAGCTTTCTTT. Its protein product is CASSLGQKNTEAFF.

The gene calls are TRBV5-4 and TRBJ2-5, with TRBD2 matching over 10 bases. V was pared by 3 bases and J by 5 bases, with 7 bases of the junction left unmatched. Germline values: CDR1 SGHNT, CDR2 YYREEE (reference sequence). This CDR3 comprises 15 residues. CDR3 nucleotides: TGTGCCAGCAGCTGGTGGACTAGCGGACACGAGACCCAGTACTTC. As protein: CASSWWTSGHETQYF.

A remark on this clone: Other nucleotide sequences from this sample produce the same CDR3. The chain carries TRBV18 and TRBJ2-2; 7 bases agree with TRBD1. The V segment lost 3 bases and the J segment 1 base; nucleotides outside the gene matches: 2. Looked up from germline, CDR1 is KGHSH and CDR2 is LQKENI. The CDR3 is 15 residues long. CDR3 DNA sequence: TGTGCCAGCTCACCCCGACAGGGGAACACCGGGGAGCTGTTTTTT. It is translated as CASSPRQGNTGELFF.

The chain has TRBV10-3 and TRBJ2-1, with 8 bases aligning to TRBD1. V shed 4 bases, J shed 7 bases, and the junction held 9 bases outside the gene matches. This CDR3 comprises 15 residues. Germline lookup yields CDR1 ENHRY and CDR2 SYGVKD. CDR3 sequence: CAISAGQGARNEQFF. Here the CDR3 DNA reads TGTGCCATCAGTGCCGGGCAGGGGGCGAGGAATGAGCAGTTCTTC.

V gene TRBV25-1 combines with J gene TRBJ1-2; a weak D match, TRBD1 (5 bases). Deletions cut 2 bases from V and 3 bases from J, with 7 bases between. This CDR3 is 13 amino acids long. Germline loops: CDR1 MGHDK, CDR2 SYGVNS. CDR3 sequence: CASSERGDYGYTF. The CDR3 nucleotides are TGTGCCAGCAGTGAAAGGGGAGACTATGGCTACACCTTC.

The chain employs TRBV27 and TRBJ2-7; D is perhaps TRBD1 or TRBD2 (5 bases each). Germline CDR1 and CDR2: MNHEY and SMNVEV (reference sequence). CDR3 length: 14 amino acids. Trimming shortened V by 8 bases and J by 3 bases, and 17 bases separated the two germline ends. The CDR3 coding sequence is TGTGCCAGCGCCTCCCTGGGACCATACTACGAGCAGTACTTC. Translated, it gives CASASLGPYYEQYF.

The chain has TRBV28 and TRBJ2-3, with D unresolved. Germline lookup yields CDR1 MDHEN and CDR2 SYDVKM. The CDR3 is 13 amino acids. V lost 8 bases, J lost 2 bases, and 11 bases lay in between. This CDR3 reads CASSAPNTDTQYF. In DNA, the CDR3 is TGTGCCAGCTCTGCTCCTAACACAGATACGCAGTATTTT.

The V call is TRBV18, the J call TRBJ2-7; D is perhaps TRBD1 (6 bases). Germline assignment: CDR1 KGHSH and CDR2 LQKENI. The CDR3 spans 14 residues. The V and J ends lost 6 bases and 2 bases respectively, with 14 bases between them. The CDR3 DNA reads TGTGCCAGCTCCGTAGGCAGGGACACCTACGAGCAGTACTTC. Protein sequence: CASSVGRDTYEQYF.

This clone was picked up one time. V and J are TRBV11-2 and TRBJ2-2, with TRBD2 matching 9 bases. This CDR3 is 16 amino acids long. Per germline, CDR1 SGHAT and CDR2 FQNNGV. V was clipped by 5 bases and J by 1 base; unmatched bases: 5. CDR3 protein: CASSPLAGKNTGELFF. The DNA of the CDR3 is TGTGCCAGCAGCCCGCTAGCGGGAAAGAACACCGGGGAGCTGTTTTTT.

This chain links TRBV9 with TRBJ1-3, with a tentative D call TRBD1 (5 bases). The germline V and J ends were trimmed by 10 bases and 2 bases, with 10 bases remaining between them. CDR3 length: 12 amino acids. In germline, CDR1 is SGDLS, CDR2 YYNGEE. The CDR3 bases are TGTGCCTCCCGGGGCCCTGGAAACACCATATATTTT. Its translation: CASRGPGNTIYF.

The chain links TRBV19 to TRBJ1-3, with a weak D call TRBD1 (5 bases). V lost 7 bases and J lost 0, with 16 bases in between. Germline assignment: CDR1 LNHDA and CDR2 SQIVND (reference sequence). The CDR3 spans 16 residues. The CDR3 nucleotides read TGTGCCAGTACCCCGGACATTCCTTACTCTGGAAACACCATATATTTT. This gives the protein CASTPDIPYSGNTIYF.

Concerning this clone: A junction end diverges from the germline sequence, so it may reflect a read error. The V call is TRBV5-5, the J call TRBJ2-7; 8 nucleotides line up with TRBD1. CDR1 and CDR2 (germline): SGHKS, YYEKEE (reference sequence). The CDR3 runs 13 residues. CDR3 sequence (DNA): TGTGCCAGCAGCTTGGTGACCGGGACAGGCTCATGGTTC. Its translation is CASSLVTGTGSWF.

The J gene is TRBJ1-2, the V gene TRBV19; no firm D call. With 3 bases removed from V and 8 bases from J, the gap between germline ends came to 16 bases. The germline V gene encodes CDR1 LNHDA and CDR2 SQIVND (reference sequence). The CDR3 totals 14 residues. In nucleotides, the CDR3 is TGTGCCAGTAGTATCCACCTTCCTGAGGGCGGCTACACCTTC. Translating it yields CASSIHLPEGGYTF.

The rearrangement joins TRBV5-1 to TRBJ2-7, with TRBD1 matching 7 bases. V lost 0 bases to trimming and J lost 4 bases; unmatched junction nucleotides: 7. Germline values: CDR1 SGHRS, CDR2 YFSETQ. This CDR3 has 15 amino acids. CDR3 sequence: CASSLEVQGNYEQYF. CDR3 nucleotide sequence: TGCGCCAGCAGCTTGGAAGTACAGGGGAATTACGAGCAGTACTTC.

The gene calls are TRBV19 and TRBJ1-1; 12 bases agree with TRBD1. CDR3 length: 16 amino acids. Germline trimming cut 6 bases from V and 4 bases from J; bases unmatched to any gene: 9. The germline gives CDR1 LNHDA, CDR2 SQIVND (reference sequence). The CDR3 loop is CASRGQGAGGSTEAFF. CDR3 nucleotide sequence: TGTGCCAGTAGGGGACAGGGGGCGGGAGGTAGCACTGAAGCTTTCTTT.

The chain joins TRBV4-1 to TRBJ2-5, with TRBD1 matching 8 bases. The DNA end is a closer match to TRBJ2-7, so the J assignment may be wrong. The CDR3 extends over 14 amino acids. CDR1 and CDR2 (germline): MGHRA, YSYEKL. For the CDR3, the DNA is TGCGCCAGCAGCCTGGACAGGGACTCCTACGAGCAGTACTTC. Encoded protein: CASSLDRDSYEQYF.

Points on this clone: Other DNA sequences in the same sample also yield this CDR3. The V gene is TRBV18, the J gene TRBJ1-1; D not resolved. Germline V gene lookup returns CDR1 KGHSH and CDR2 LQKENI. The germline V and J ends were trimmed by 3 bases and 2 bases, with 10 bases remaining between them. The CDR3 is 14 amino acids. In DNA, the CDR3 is TGTGCCAGCTCACCGAACTGGGGAAACACTGAAGCTTTCTTT. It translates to CASSPNWGNTEAFF.

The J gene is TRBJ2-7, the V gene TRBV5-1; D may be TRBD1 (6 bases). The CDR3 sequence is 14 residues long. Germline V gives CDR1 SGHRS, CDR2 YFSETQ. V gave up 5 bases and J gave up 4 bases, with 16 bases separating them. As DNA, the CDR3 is TGCGCCAGCAGAACCGGGACACCGGGGTACGAGCAGTACTTC. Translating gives CASRTGTPGYEQYF.

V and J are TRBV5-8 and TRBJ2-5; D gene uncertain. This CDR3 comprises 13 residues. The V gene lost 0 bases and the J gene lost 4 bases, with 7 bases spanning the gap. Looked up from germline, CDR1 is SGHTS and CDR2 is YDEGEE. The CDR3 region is CASSLAWGETQYF. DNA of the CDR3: TGTGCCAGCAGCTTGGCGTGGGGAGAGACCCAGTACTTC.

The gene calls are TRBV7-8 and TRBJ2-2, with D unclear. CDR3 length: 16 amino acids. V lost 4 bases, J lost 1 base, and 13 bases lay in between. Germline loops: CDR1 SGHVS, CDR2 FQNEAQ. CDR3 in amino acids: CASSSRGGWNTGELFF. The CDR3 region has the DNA TGTGCCAGCAGCTCTAGAGGCGGATGGAACACCGGGGAGCTGTTTTTT.

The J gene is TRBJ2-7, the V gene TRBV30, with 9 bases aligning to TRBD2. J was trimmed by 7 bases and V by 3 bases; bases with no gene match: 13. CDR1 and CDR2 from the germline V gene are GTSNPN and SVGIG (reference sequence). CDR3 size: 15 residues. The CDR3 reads CAWSDELAGQFEQYF. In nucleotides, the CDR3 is TGTGCCTGGAGCGATGAGCTAGCGGGACAGTTTGAGCAGTACTTC.

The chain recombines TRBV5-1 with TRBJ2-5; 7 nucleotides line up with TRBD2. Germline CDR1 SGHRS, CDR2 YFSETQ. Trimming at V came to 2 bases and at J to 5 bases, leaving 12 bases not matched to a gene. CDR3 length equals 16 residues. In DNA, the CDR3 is TGCGCCAGCAGCTTTAGTGGGGCAGGGAGGGGTGAGACCCAGTACTTC. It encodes CASSFSGAGRGETQYF.

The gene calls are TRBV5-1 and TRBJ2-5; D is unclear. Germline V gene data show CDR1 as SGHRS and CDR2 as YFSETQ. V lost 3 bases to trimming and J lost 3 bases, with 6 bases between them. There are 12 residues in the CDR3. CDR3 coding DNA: TGCGCCAGCAGCTGGTCCGAAGAGACCCAGTACTTC. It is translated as CASSWSEETQYF.

DNA for the CDR3: TGTGCCAGCAGCTTAGTTATCGCGGGAACCAATGAGCAGTTCTTC. Translation: CASSLVIAGTNEQFF. The J gene is TRBJ2-1, the V gene TRBV11-2; a possible D gene is TRBD2 (6 bases). This CDR3 is 15 amino acids long. V lost 1 base and J lost 6, with 13 bases in between. CDR1 and CDR2 from the germline V gene are SGHAT and FQNNGV. Drawing the rest from reference TRBV11-2 and TRBJ2-1, the complete variable domain is EAGVAQSPRYKIIEKRQSVAFWCNPISGHATLYWYQQILGQGPKLLIQFQNNGVVDDSQLPKDRFSAERLKGVDSTLKIQPAKLEDSAVYLCASSLVIAGTNEQFFGPGTRLTVL.

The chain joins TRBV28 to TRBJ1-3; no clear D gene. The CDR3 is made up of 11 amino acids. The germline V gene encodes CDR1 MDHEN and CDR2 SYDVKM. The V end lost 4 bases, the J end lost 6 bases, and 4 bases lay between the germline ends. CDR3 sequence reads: CASSSANTIYF. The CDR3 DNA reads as TGTGCCAGCAGTTCAGCAAACACCATATATTTT. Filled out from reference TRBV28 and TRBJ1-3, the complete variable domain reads DVKVTQSSRYLVKRTGEKVFLECVQDMDHENMFWYRQDPGLGLRLIYFSYDVKMKEKGDIPEGYSVSREKKERFSLILESASTNQTSMYLCASSSANTIYFGEGSWLTVV.